These 9 T cell receptor beta chains were all obtained from the same sample, sequenced in a study of blood T cell repertoires in COVID-19. Only in-frame clones appear in the TCRdb table, and some are missing; sequencing was by immunoSEQ multiplex PCR. Seen here are about 210,000 clones, about 82% observed once, and the top ten hold 4.5% to 5.5%. Sequenced: peripheral blood. These receptors all come from a man aged 45-60 years with COVID-19, enrolled during active disease.

V and J are TRBV2 and TRBJ2-7, with D perhaps TRBD1 (5 bases). Germline V gene sequence: CDR1 SNHLY, CDR2 FYNNEI. This CDR3 comprises 11 residues. Trimming removed 3 bases at V and 9 bases at J, with 9 bases between. The CDR3 loop is CASSDRVWQYF. CDR3 nucleotides: TGTGCCAGCAGTGACAGGGTTTGGCAGTACTTC.

V usage is TRBV7-4 and J usage is TRBJ1-1; D gene unclear. The germline V and J ends were trimmed by 7 bases and 0 bases, with 18 bases remaining between them. The CDR3 loop spans 16 amino acids. Germline V gene data show CDR1 as SGHVT and CDR2 as SQSDAQ. This CDR3 is CASNVRSSPMNTEAFF. The CDR3 DNA reads TGTGCCAGCAACGTCAGAAGTAGCCCCATGAACACTGAAGCTTTCTTT.

This clone has only one observation. This sequence joins TRBV14 and TRBJ1-2, with D unresolved. The V and J ends lost 2 bases and 4 bases respectively, with 14 bases between them. The CDR3 spans 15 residues. CDR1 and CDR2 from the germline V gene are SGHDN and FVKESK. The CDR3: CASSQWEDRAYGYTF. DNA for the CDR3: TGTGCCAGCAGCCAATGGGAGGACCGGGCCTATGGCTACACCTTC.

A single count supports this clone. The rearrangement links TRBV28 to TRBJ1-3; 8 bases map to TRBD1. This CDR3 comprises 15 residues. After removal of 5 bases from V and 5 bases from J, the junction contained 8 bases not matched to a gene. The germline CDR1 and CDR2 sequences are MDHEN and SYDVKM. CDR3 sequence reads: CASSPGTGKRNTIYF. As DNA, the CDR3 is TGTGCCAGCAGTCCCGGGACAGGCAAGAGAAACACCATATATTTT.

CDR3 region: CASSSGLGYTDTQYF. CDR3 DNA: TGTGCCAGCAGCTCGGGACTAGGATACACAGATACGCAGTATTTT. This chain links TRBV13 with TRBJ2-3; 8 nucleotides match TRBD2. The CDR3 contains 15 residues. The germline gives CDR1 PRHDT, CDR2 FYEKMQ (reference sequence). J was trimmed by 2 bases and V by 4 bases; bases with no gene match: 5. The variable domain in full, with the rest retrieved from reference TRBV13 and TRBJ2-3, is AAGVIQSPRHLIKEKRETATLKCYPIPRHDTVYWYQQGPGQDPQFLISFYEKMQSDKGSIPDRFSAQQFSDYHSELNMSSLELGDSALYFCASSSGLGYTDTQYFGPGTRLTVL.

There are a few counts of this clone. The genes are TRBV2 and TRBJ2-5, with a weak D call TRBD1 (6 bases). The CDR3 spans 14 residues. Germline V gives CDR1 SNHLY, CDR2 FYNNEI. V lost 7 bases and J 5 bases, leaving 17 bases between the germline ends. CDR3 bases: TGTGCCAGCACAGGGGACCCTCTGGGGGAGACCCAGTACTTC. It translates to CASTGDPLGETQYF.

With regard to this clone: A much larger clone lies one base from this, so it may be a read error. This chain uses TRBV5-4 with TRBJ2-2, with D maybe TRBD1 (5 bases). CDR3 size: 14 residues. CDR1 and CDR2 (germline): SGHNT, YYREEE (reference sequence). Trimming removed 4 bases from V and 1 base from J, with 8 bases in between. The CDR3 sequence: CASSPGQNTGELFF. CDR3 coding DNA: TGTGCCAGCAGCCCTGGACAGAACACCGGGGAGCTGTTTTTT. The full variable domain, in which reference TRBV5-4 and TRBJ2-2 provide the parts outside the CDR3, is ETGVTQSPTHLIKTRGQQVTLRCSSQSGHNTVSWYQQALGQGPQFIFQYYREEENGRGNFPPRFSGLQFPNYSSELNVNALELDDSALYLCASSPGQNTGELFFGEGSRLTVL.

This sequence joins TRBV28 and TRBJ2-5, with TRBD1 matching 7 bases. Germline lookup yields CDR1 MDHEN and CDR2 SYDVKM. V dropped 5 bases and J dropped 1; count of bases not matched to a gene: 4. The CDR3 totals 14 residues. CDR3: CASSRRTGQETQYF. CDR3 in DNA: TGTGCCAGCAGTAGAAGGACAGGCCAAGAGACCCAGTACTTC.

The V gene is TRBV4-1, the J gene TRBJ1-2; tentatively, D is TRBD1 (5 bases). Trimming removed 4 bases from V and 0 bases from J, with 12 bases in between. Germline loops: CDR1 MGHRA, CDR2 YSYEKL. This CDR3 comprises 15 residues. CDR3 in amino acids: CASSLGGGPNYGYTF. The CDR3 nucleotides are TGCGCCAGCAGCCTCGGGGGGGGTCCTAACTATGGCTACACCTTC.